This T cell receptor (beta chain) was recorded in a study of T cells in Graves' hyperthyroidism and ophthalmopathy (dated by TCRdb to about 2019). About the study as a whole: To identify distinguishing TCR V-J signatures, a discovery cohort of around 100 patients was used, comprising 40 to 45 with Graves' ophthalmopathy and some 60 with stable Graves' hyperthyroidism. Prospective prediction of ophthalmopathy was tested in an independent validation cohort of 18 to 20 hyperthyroidism patients and 15 to 17 patients who later progressed to ophthalmopathy. The 100 discovery patients were randomly split 7:3 into training and test sets. In over five Graves' hyperthyroidism patients, the study also compared T-cell repertoires from thyroid tissue with T-cell repertoires from blood. Once sampling was done, hyperthyroidism patients were given methimazole at a starting dose of 30 mg daily, whereas ophthalmopathy patients were given high-dose intravenous methylprednisolone. The paper describes TCR Vbeta CDR3 sequencing of fewer than 150 peripheral blood samples, made up of fewer than 50 ophthalmopathy patients, around 73 hyperthyroidism patients and 17 progressor patients.

Study-wide findings and limitations: Most expanded thyroid clonotypes (frequency above 0.001) were also found in blood, which suggests that blood repertoires may mirror thyroid immune responses. In validation, progression to ophthalmopathy was predicted by the model with around 70% sensitivity and nearly 75% specificity, a median of 6.5 months before onset. A 13 V-J signature model separated ophthalmopathy from stable hyperthyroidism, with roughly 88% sensitivity and approximately 81% specificity in cross-validation and 80%/75% in testing. No statistical method was used to set the sample size in advance, and investigators knew the group allocation.

V loses 7 bases of germline sequence and J loses 2 bases, and the interval between the two ends is 20 bases. From the cysteine up to the phenylalanine, the CDR3 has a length of 15 residues. The read is trimmed to its CDR3 DNA, 45 bases read in frame from base 1. For CDR1 and CDR2, the germline V gene lists SQVTM and ANQGSEA. Many counts were recorded for this clonotype. Its antigen is unknown. Base-call qualities are not available, and no considerably larger clone is one nucleotide away. Graves' hyperthyroidism was defined as stable when no progression to ophthalmopathy occurred over 18 months of follow-up. Hyperthyroidism patients were newly diagnosed, had a disease duration of under 2 months, and were aged 18 to 65 years. Exclusion was applied to patients with uncontrolled infections, other autoimmune diseases, pregnancy or lactation. Clinical symptoms, serum thyroxine and TRAb, thyroid ultrasound, and orbital computed tomography formed the basis for the diagnoses. Trizol reagent was used to extract total RNA, and RNA quality was then checked on an Agilent 2100 Bioanalyzer.

TCR beta CDR3 regions were amplified from RNA transcripts. For the first round of RT-PCR on the TCR CDR3, the HTBI primer set was used together with the Qiagen OneStep RT-PCR kit. Libraries were constructed in a second round of multiplex PCR, after which size selection and purification were performed. Sequencing of the libraries was done on an Illumina HiSeq2000 using paired-end 100 bp reads. Per the original workflow: SOAPnuke was used to process the raw data, throwing out any read that contained adapters or uncalled bases, had a mean Phred below 15, or lacked an exact constant-primer or identifier match. High-quality paired reads were merged with COPE v1.2.5, and unique nucleotide sequences were defined as clonotypes. MiTCR v1.1 was used to align the clonotypes against IMGT TRBV, TRBD and TRBJ reference segments. Only V-J combinations with frequency above 0.0001, covering 99% to 99.2% of repertoires, were analysed. A TCS score was defined as the ratio of F50 (clonal expansion) to E x V (chaos), with BLOSUM62-based TCRdist applied between CDR3 peptides within each V-J. Welch's t-statistics and random forest reduced 514 V-J features to 13, which were used in a naive Bayes classifier (R e1071). The similarity between thyroid and blood repertoires was quantified using the Morisita-Horn index. The public sequencing data were trimmed at Q25 with fastp and processed into clonotypes with MiXCR by TCRdb, which kept only in-frame beta chains. A single entry per CDR3 protein holds the most common genes and DNA from its merged rows. TCRdb's processing, not the authors' own work, is the source of the V and J calls. Across this sample there are about 610,000 distinct CDR3 sequences, with under 60% seen only once. The ten largest make up approximately 7.5% of the sample.

Sequenced input: peripheral blood or thyroid tissue (not recorded which). This chain joins TRBV29-1 to TRBJ1-1; the D gene is perhaps TRBD1, on 6 matching bases. The source of this sequence is a woman under 30 with Graves' hyperthyroidism. The CDR3 has the sequence CSAIDYRDFNTEAFF. The sequenced DNA: TGCAGCGCAATTGATTACAGGGATTTTAACACTGAAGCTTTCTTT.